This TCR beta chain was recovered during a study of T cell changes during pregnancy in multiple sclerosis. Using immunoSEQ multiplex PCR, the repertoire was profiled, and TCRdb retains in-frame clones only, with some absent. The data hold some 59,000 clones, with 80% to 95% observed a single time. Trimming stripped 2 bases from V and 0 bases from J, with 5 bases between. The germline CDR1 and CDR2 sequences are SGHAT and FQNNGV. The CDR3 runs to 14 residues. Source: peripheral blood, taken in the third trimester of pregnancy. The TCR comes from a female donor in good health, enrolled as a control in a pregnancy study. This chain joins TRBV11-2 and TRBJ1-5; D uncertain. CDR3 protein: CASSLTDSNQPQHF. The CDR3 nucleotides read TGTGCCAGCAGCTTAACAGATAGCAATCAGCCCCAGCATTTT.